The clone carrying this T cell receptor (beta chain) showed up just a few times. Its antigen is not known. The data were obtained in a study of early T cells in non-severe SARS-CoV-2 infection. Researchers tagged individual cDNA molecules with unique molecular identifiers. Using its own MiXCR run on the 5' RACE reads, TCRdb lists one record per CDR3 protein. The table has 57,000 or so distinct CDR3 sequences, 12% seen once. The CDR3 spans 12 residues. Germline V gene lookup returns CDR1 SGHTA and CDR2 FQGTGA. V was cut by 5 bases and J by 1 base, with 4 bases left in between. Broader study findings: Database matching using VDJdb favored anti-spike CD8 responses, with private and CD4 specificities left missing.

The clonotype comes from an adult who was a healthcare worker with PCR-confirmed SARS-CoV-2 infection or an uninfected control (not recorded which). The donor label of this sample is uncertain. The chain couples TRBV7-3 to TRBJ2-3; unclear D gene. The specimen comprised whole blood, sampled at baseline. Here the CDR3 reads CASSTGTDTQYF. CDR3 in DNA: TGTGCCAGCAGCACGGGCACAGATACGCAGTATTTT.